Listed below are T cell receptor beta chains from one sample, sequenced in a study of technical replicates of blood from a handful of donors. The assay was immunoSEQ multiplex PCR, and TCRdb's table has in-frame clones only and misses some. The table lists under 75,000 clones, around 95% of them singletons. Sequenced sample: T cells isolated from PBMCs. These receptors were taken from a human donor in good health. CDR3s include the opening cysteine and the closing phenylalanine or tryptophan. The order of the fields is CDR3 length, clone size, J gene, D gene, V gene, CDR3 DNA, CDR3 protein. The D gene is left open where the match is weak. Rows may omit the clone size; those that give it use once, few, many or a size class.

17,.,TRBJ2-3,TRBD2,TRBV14,TGTGCCAGCAGCGGAAGCCGACTAGCGGACTACACAGATACGCAGTATTTT,CASSGSRLADYTDTQYF
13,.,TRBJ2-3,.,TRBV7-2,TGTGCCAGCAGCTCCGGAGTCACAGATACGCAGTATTTT,CASSSGVTDTQYF
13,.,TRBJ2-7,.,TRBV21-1,TGTGCCAGCACGTGGGGGGGCGCGTACGAGCAGTACTTC,CASTWGGAYEQYF
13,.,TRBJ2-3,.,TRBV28,TGTGCCAGCAGTCTACCTAGCACAGATACGCAGTATTTT,CASSLPSTDTQYF
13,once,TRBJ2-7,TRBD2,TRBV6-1,TGTGCCAGCACCGGGAGGGATGGGGGCGAGCAGTACTTC,CASTGRDGGEQYF
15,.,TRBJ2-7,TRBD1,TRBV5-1,TGCGCCAGCAGCGATTCTGGGACAGCGTCCTCCGAGCAGTACTTC,CASSDSGTASSEQYF
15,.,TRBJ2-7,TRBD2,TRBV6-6,TGTGCCAGCAGTTACTGGCGGGAGGGGAGTCACGAGCAGTACTTC,CASSYWREGSHEQYF
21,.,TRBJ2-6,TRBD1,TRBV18,TGTGCCAGCTCACCAATTAGCTTTACAGGGGCTGGATCCTCTGGGGCCAACGTCCTGACTTTC,CASSPISFTGAGSSGANVLTF
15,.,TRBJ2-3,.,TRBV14,TGTGCCAGCAGCCAACTCAGGACTAGCACAGATACGCAGTATTTT,CASSQLRTSTDTQYF
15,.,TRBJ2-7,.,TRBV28,TGTGCCAGCAGTTTTTTGGCGGAGATTTCCTACGAGCAGTACTTC,CASSFLAEISYEQYF
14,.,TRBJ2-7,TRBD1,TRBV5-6,TGTGCCAGCAGCCGGGACAGGGTTTATTTGGAGCAGTACTTC,CASSRDRVYLEQYF
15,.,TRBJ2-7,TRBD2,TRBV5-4,TGTGCCAGCAGCTTGGAGGTAGCGGGAGGGTTAGAGCAGTACTTC,CASSLEVAGGLEQYF
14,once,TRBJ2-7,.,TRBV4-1,TGCGCCAGCAGCGACGATAGCGGCTCCTACGAGCAGTACTTC,CASSDDSGSYEQYF
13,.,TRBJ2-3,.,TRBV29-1,TGCAGCGTTGTGGCGGCTAGCACAGATACGCAGTATTTT,CSVVAASTDTQYF
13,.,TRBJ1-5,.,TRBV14,TGTGCCAGCAGTATTACAGGGAATCAGCCCCAGCATTTT,CASSITGNQPQHF
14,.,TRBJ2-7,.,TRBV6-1,TGTGCCAGCAGTGACTCGGGACACCTCTACGAGCAGTACTTC,CASSDSGHLYEQYF
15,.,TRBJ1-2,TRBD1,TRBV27,TGTGCCAGCAGTCCACGACAGGGAAAAGCCGTTGGCTACACCTTC,CASSPRQGKAVGYTF
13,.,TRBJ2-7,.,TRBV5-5,TGTGCCAGCAGCTTGCCAGGGGACTACGAGCAGTACTTC,CASSLPGDYEQYF
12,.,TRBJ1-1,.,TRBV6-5,TGTGCCAGCAGGAAGCCAACCACTGAAGCTTTCTTT,CASRKPTTEAFF
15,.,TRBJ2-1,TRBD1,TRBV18,TGTGCCAGCTCAACAGGGGGCGGTGGCTACAATGAGCAGTTCTTC,CASSTGGGGYNEQFF
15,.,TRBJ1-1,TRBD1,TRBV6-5,TGTGCCAGCAGTTGGACAGGGGCTTTGAACACTGAAGCTTTCTTT,CASSWTGALNTEAFF
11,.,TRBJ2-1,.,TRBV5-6,TGTGCCAGCAGCTTGATAAATGAGCAGTTCTTC,CASSLINEQFF
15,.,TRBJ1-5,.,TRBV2,TGTGCCAGCAGTGATTGGAGTAATAACACTCAGCCCCAGCATTTT,CASSDWSNNTQPQHF
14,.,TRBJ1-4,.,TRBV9,TGTGCCAGCAGCCCCTGGGGAGGGGATGAAAAACTGTTTTTT,CASSPWGGDEKLFF
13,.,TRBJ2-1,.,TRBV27,TGTGCCAGCAGTTTAAGCCGAACCAGGGAGCAGTTCTTC,CASSLSRTREQFF
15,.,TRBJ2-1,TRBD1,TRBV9,TGTGCCAGCAGCGACAGGGGAGACTCCTACAATGAGCAGTTCTTC,CASSDRGDSYNEQFF
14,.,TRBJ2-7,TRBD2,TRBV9,TGTGCCAGCAGCGTAGGGGCCGGGACTAGCGAGCAGTACTTC,CASSVGAGTSEQYF
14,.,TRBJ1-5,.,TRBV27,TGTGCCAGCAGTTTCTCAGGGTTCAATCAGCCCCAGCATTTT,CASSFSGFNQPQHF
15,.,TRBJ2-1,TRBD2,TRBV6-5,TGTGCCAGCACCCCGACTAGCGGACCCTACAATGAGCAGTTCTTC,CASTPTSGPYNEQFF
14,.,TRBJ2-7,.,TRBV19,TGTGCCAGTAGTACTACAGCTGACTCCTACGAGCAGTACTTC,CASSTTADSYEQYF
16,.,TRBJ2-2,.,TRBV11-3,TGTGCCAGCAGCCCCTTGGGTGGGCCTTACACCGGGGAGCTGTTTTTT,CASSPLGGPYTGELFF
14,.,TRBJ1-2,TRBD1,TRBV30,TGTGCCTGGACCCTGGACAGGGTGAACTATGGCTACACCTTC,CAWTLDRVNYGYTF
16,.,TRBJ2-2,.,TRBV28,TGTGCCAGCCCCCCACTTGGGAAAGAGAGGGCCGGGGAGCTGTTTTTT,CASPPLGKERAGELFF
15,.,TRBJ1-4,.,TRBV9,TGTGCCAGCAGCGTAGGTGGGAGACCTAATGAAAAACTGTTTTTT,CASSVGGRPNEKLFF
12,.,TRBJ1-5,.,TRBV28,TGTGCCAGCAGATTGCAGGTTCAGCCCCAGCATTTT,CASRLQVQPQHF
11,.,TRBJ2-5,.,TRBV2,TGTGCCAGCAGCCTTATAGAGACCCAGTACTTC,CASSLIETQYF
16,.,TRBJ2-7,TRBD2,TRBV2,TGTGCCAGCAGTGATCTCGGACTAGCGGAGGTATACGAGCAGTACTTC,CASSDLGLAEVYEQYF
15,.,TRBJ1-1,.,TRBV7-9,TGTGCCAGCAGCTCCATAAAGGACAGTCACACTGAAGCTTTCTTT,CASSSIKDSHTEAFF
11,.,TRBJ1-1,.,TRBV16,TGTGCCAGCAGCCTGCAGGCAGTAGCTTTCTTT,CASSLQAVAFF
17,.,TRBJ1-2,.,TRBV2,TGTGCCAGCAGTGAAAGCGTCAGCCATTACTTTAACTATGGCTACACCTTC,CASSESVSHYFNYGYTF
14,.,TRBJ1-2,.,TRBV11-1,TGTGCCAGCAGCAAGCGTAGGGGATACTATGGCTACACCTTC,CASSKRRGYYGYTF
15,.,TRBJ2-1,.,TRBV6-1,TGTGCCAGCAGCTACGAGACAGGCAGCTTGAATGAGCAGTTCTTC,CASSYETGSLNEQFF
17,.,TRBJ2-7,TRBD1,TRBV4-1,TGCGCCAGCAGCCAAAGACACAGGGGCGAGGAGACCTACGAGCAGTACTTC,CASSQRHRGEETYEQYF
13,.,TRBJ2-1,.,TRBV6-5,TGTGCCAGCAGGCGACCTTACAGGGATGAGCAGTTCTTC,CASRRPYRDEQFF
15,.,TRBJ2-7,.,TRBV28,TGTGCCAGCAGGAGCCCTCCGCTCGCCCACTACGAGCAGTACTTC,CASRSPPLAHYEQYF
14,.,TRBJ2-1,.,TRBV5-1,TGCGCCAGCAGCTCTAGGACTATCTTCGATGAGCAGTTCTTC,CASSSRTIFDEQFF
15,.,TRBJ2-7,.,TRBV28,TGTGCCAGCAGTTTACCGGACTGGAGCTCCTACGAGCAGTACTTC,CASSLPDWSSYEQYF
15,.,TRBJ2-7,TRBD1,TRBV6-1,TGTGCCAGCAGTGGAGGGGGCGCGTCAACCCACGAGCAGTACTTC,CASSGGGASTHEQYF
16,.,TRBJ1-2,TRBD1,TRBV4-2,TGTGCCAGCAGCCACCCTAGACAGGGGCTTAACTATGGCTACACCTTC,CASSHPRQGLNYGYTF
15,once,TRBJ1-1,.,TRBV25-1,TGTGCCAGCAGTGAAGTCGGCAGGGGATCTGCTGAAGCTTTCTTT,CASSEVGRGSAEAFF